The 29 T cell receptor beta chains below were found in one sample sequenced in a study of CD8+CD57+ T cells in acquired aplastic anemia. Whoever was chosen for sequencing had shown CD8+CD57+ cell expansion by flow cytometry. Profiling of TCR beta VDJ combinations and CDR3 sequences used genomic DNA as template. Each CDR3 protein is one row after TCRdb ran MiXCR on the reads. The table lists more than 150,000 distinct CDR3 sequences, 48% of them singletons. Sequenced sample: sorted CD4+, CD8+, or CD8+CD57+ T cells (not recorded which) from PBMCs. The receptors shown here come from a human donor with aplastic anemia.

The chain uses TRBV7-8 and TRBJ2-7; TRBD2 matches at 11 bases. The germline V gene has CDR1 SGHVS and CDR2 FQNEAQ. Trimming cost V 6 bases and J 1 base; bases outside gene matches: 8. The CDR3 totals 16 residues. The CDR3 DNA sequence: TGTGCCAGCAGTTTACCCGGGACTAGCGGATCCTACGAGCAGTACTTC. Its translation: CASSLPGTSGSYEQYF.

The DNA of the CDR3 is TGCAGTGCCCCAGGGAAACCCACCGGGGAGCAGTTCTTC. This sequence encodes CSAPGKPTGEQFF. V is TRBV20-1 and J is TRBJ2-1; D may be TRBD1 (5 bases). Germline V gene lookup returns CDR1 DFQATT and CDR2 SNEGSKA (reference sequence). V shed 6 bases and J shed 10 bases, with 19 bases lying between them. This CDR3 spans 13 amino acids.

J is TRBJ1-5 and V is TRBV6-1, with no clear D. CDR1 is MNHNS and CDR2 is SASEGT in the germline V gene. The CDR3 is made up of 13 amino acids. V was clipped by 6 bases and J by 0 bases, with 6 bases between them. The CDR3 DNA reads as TGTGCCAGCAGAACTCGTAGCAATCAGCCCCAGCATTTT. Protein product: CASRTRSNQPQHF.

In nucleotides, the CDR3 is TGCAGTGCCCAGGGGCGTCTGAACACTGAAGCTTTCTTT. It specifies CSAQGRLNTEAFF. The rearrangement links TRBV20-1 to TRBJ1-1, with a tentative D call TRBD1 (6 bases). The CDR3 spans 13 residues. V shed 6 bases and J shed 0 bases, with 11 bases lying between them. Germline CDR1 DFQATT, CDR2 SNEGSKA (reference sequence).

Comments on this clonotype: This likely comes from a read error, as the CDR3 has no conserved phenylalanine or tryptophan at its end. V usage is TRBV25-1 and J usage is TRBJ1-5, with 12 bases aligning to TRBD1. The germline V gene has CDR1 MGHDK and CDR2 SYGVNS. J gave up 7 bases and V 6 bases, and 4 bases lay outside the gene matches. This CDR3 comprises 14 residues. CDR3 sequence (DNA): TGTGCCAGCAGAGGGACAGGGGGCGAGCAGCCCCAGCATCTT. Its protein product is CASRGTGGEQPQHL.

This sequence joins TRBV9 and TRBJ2-2; D unresolved. V was pared by 0 bases and J by 7 bases, with 4 bases between. This CDR3 comprises 12 residues. Germline V lookup: CDR1 SGDLS, CDR2 YYNGEE. The CDR3 nucleotides read TGTGCCAGCAGCGTAGTAGACGGGGAGCTGTTTTTT. Its translation: CASSVVDGELFF.

V gene TRBV25-1 combines with J gene TRBJ2-2, with a possible D match to TRBD1 (6 bases). V lost 4 bases to trimming and J lost 3 bases, with 12 bases between them. Germline assignment: CDR1 MGHDK and CDR2 SYGVNS. The CDR3 has 15 amino acids. The CDR3 loop reads CASSVGGIDTGELFF. For the CDR3, the DNA is TGTGCCAGCAGTGTAGGGGGTATCGACACCGGGGAGCTGTTTTTT.

V usage is TRBV2 and J usage is TRBJ2-1; 8 positions agree with TRBD1. CDR3 length: 15 residues. Trimming removed 7 bases from V and 7 bases from J; junction bases left unmatched: 12. Germline V gives CDR1 SNHLY, CDR2 FYNNEI. The CDR3 region is CASTDPGGRVNEQFF. The CDR3 DNA follows: TGTGCCAGCACCGACCCAGGGGGCCGGGTAAATGAGCAGTTCTTC.

A note on this clonotype: One end of the junction is discordant with germline, which a read error may explain. This chain links TRBV20-1 with TRBJ1-2, with TRBD1 identical over 7 bases. The CDR3 length is 14 residues. From germline, CDR1 is DFQATT and CDR2 SNEGSKA (reference sequence). The CDR3 loop is CSARGEGARYDYTF. CDR3 coding DNA: TGTAGTGCTAGGGGGGAGGGGGCGCGTTATGACTACACCTTC.

This clonotype came up a few times. The chain links TRBV10-3 to TRBJ2-7, with D unclear. This CDR3 has 11 amino acids. Trimming took off 11 bases at V and 3 bases at J, with 11 bases between the two ends. Germline-derived CDR1 and CDR2 are ENHRY and SYGVKD. The chain's CDR3 is CARGYRYEQYF. CDR3 coding DNA: TGTGCCCGAGGATACCGCTACGAGCAGTACTTC.

Concerning this clonotype itself: Likely a read error: the CDR3 ends without its conserved phenylalanine or tryptophan. The genes are TRBV29-1 and TRBJ2-2; 11 bases are shared with TRBD2. The CDR3 has 14 residues. The V gene end was trimmed by 6 bases and the J gene end by 2 bases; junction bases not matched to a gene: 2. Germline CDR1 reads SQVTM; CDR2 reads ANQGSEA. The CDR3 nucleotides read TGCAGCGTGGGACTAGCGGTTAACACCGGGGAGCTGTTTTAT. This sequence encodes CSVGLAVNTGELFY.

The chain has TRBV18 and TRBJ2-1, with TRBD1 identical over 9 bases. The CDR3 length is 17 residues. Germline CDR1 reads KGHSH; CDR2 reads LQKENI. V lost 1 base to trimming and J lost 6 bases; unmatched junction nucleotides: 10. CDR3 sequence (DNA): TGTGCCAGCTCACCACGGGTACCGGGACAGGGCCTCAATGAGCAGTTCTTC. Protein product: CASSPRVPGQGLNEQFF.

The chain employs TRBV3-1 and TRBJ2-5, with D perhaps being TRBD1 or TRBD2 (5 bases each). Trimming removed 4 bases at V and 7 bases at J, with 10 bases between. The CDR3 contains 12 residues. Germline lookup yields CDR1 LGHDT and CDR2 YNNKEL (reference sequence). CDR3 in DNA: TGTGCCAGCAGCCCGGGGCGATGGACCCAGTACTTC. Residues: CASSPGRWTQYF.

This clonotype was counted many times. The V and J genes are TRBV20-1 and TRBJ1-1; 7 positions match TRBD1. The V gene end was trimmed by 3 bases and the J gene end by 0 bases; junction bases not matched to a gene: 1. The CDR3 spans 13 residues. From germline, CDR1 is DFQATT and CDR2 SNEGSKA (reference sequence). The CDR3 reads CSARGQLNTEAFF. The CDR3, as DNA: TGCAGTGCTAGGGGACAGTTGAACACTGAAGCTTTCTTT.

The chain combines TRBV29-1 with TRBJ2-3; 9 positions agree with TRBD2. Per germline, CDR1 SQVTM and CDR2 ANQGSEA. J gave up 2 bases and V 3 bases, and 12 bases lay outside the gene matches. CDR3 length equals 17 residues. This CDR3 is CSVDIRRLAGITDTQYF. The CDR3 bases are TGCAGCGTTGATATAAGGCGGCTAGCGGGGATCACAGATACGCAGTATTTT.

In the case of this clonotype: Because the CDR3 is missing its conserved closing phenylalanine or tryptophan, this is likely a read error. V usage is TRBV2 and J usage is TRBJ1-2, with D unclear. This CDR3 is 15 amino acids long. V lost 5 bases and J 6 bases, leaving 19 bases between the germline ends. Germline CDR1 SNHLY, CDR2 FYNNEI. CDR3 in DNA: TGTGCCAGCAGTTCACCCCCGAGGGAAATGAATGGCTACACCCTC. Amino acids: CASSSPPREMNGYTL.

This clonotype was seen many times. This sequence joins TRBV5-4 and TRBJ2-6; tentatively, D is TRBD2 (5 bases). CDR3 size: 15 residues. Trimming cost V 4 bases and J 1 base, with 9 bases left between them. Germline CDR1 and CDR2: SGHNT and YYREEE (reference sequence). The CDR3 region is CASSPEGSGANVLTF. CDR3 DNA sequence: TGTGCCAGCAGCCCCGAGGGATCTGGGGCCAACGTCCTGACTTTC.

The chain uses TRBV29-1 and TRBJ2-5; 12 nucleotides align to TRBD2. The CDR3 sequence is 19 residues long. Per germline, CDR1 SQVTM and CDR2 ANQGSEA. With 5 bases clipped from V and 0 bases from J, the junction kept 16 bases outside the gene matches. CDR3: CSVSGLAGLGGRDQETQYF. The DNA of the CDR3 is TGCAGCGTTAGCGGACTAGCGGGGCTCGGGGGCCGTGACCAAGAGACCCAGTACTTC.

The chain employs TRBV24-1 and TRBJ2-3; D remains unclear. Trimming took off 9 bases at V and 4 bases at J, with 7 bases between the two ends. Germline CDR1 reads KGHDR; CDR2 reads SFDVKD. This CDR3 comprises 11 residues. CDR3 bases: TGTGCCACCTCCCGGTCAGATACGCAGTATTTT. It yields the protein CATSRSDTQYF.

In this sample, this clonotype turned up many times. The chain carries TRBV30 and TRBJ2-7; 8 nucleotides agree with TRBD1. Germline assignment: CDR1 GTSNPN and CDR2 SVGIG (reference sequence). This CDR3 region has 14 residues. The junction had 6 bases not matched to a gene; V was cut back by 5 bases and J by 0 bases. The CDR3 region is CAWVDRASSYEQYF. As DNA, the CDR3 is TGTGCCTGGGTGGACAGGGCGAGCTCCTACGAGCAGTACTTC.

A few counts support this clonotype. This chain uses TRBV15 with TRBJ1-1; no definite D call. CDR1 is LNHNV and CDR2 is YYDKDF in the germline V gene (reference sequence). The CDR3 consists of 13 residues. V lost 6 bases and J 2 bases, leaving 10 bases between the germline ends. The CDR3 region has the DNA TGTGCCACCAGTCGGCAGGACAACACTGAAGCTTTCTTT. This sequence encodes CATSRQDNTEAFF.

This clonotype came up many times. V and J are TRBV19 and TRBJ1-1, with a weak D call TRBD1 (6 bases). The CDR3 consists of 15 residues. Germline assignment: CDR1 LNHDA and CDR2 SQIVND (reference sequence). V lost 1 base and J lost 3, with 12 bases in between. The CDR3 nucleotides are TGTGCCAGTAGTATAGGAACAGGGTTGTACACTGAAGCTTTCTTT. It translates to CASSIGTGLYTEAFF.

The gene calls are TRBV14 and TRBJ2-2; TRBD2 agrees at 7 bases. Germline trimming cut 6 bases from V and 2 bases from J; bases unmatched to any gene: 3. This CDR3 region has 14 residues. Germline-derived CDR1 and CDR2 are SGHDN and FVKESK. CDR3 loop: CASRGGVNTGELFF. CDR3 DNA: TGTGCCAGCAGGGGAGGGGTTAACACCGGGGAGCTGTTTTTT.

Ten or more counts support this clonotype. The rearrangement links TRBV15 to TRBJ2-1; no clear D gene. The CDR3 is made up of 15 amino acids. Trimming removed 0 bases from V and 4 bases from J, with 10 bases in between. Germline-derived CDR1 and CDR2 are LNHNV and YYDKDF (reference sequence). CDR3 DNA sequence: TGTGCCACCAGCAGAGATCCGGCCAGGTACAATGAGCAGTTCTTC. It is translated as CATSRDPARYNEQFF. Based on the CDR3 plus reference TRBV15 and TRBJ2-1, the full variable domain is DAMVIQNPRYQVTQFGKPVTLSCSQTLNHNVMYWYQQKSSQAPKLLFHYYDKDFNNEADTPDNFQSRRPNTSFCFLDIRSPGLGDTAMYLCATSRDPARYNEQFFGPGTRLTVL.

This chain joins TRBV29-1 and TRBJ2-1, with D unclear. The V end lost 2 bases, the J end lost 0 bases, and 11 bases lay between the germline ends. There are 15 residues in the CDR3. In germline, CDR1 is SQVTM, CDR2 ANQGSEA. CDR3 nucleotide sequence: TGCAGCGTTGAACACGTCTGGGGCTCCTACAATGAGCAGTTCTTC. This encodes CSVEHVWGSYNEQFF.

J is TRBJ2-1 and V is TRBV4-2, with 8 bases identical to TRBD2. The CDR3 extends over 15 amino acids. J gave up 0 bases and V 9 bases, and 7 bases lay outside the gene matches. Germline assignment: CDR1 LGHNA and CDR2 YNFKEQ. In DNA, the CDR3 is TGTGCCAGTACTTCTAGCGGGTACTCCTACAATGAGCAGTTCTTC. Translation: CASTSSGYSYNEQFF.

The rearrangement joins TRBV20-1 to TRBJ2-1; 10 nucleotides align to TRBD2. CDR1 is DFQATT and CDR2 is SNEGSKA in the germline V gene (reference sequence). CDR3 length equals 15 residues. Germline trimming cut 4 bases from V and 7 bases from J; bases unmatched to any gene: 10. The CDR3: CSAMRSSGRWNEQFF. The CDR3 DNA reads as TGCAGTGCTATGAGGAGTAGCGGGAGGTGGAATGAGCAGTTCTTC.

The chain recombines TRBV19 with TRBJ2-1, with 7 bases aligning to TRBD2. J lost 0 bases, V lost 11 bases, and 10 bases had no gene match. The CDR3 is 15 residues long. Germline values: CDR1 LNHDA, CDR2 SQIVND (reference sequence). The CDR3: CAVQRDPSSYNEQFF. CDR3 DNA: TGTGCCGTCCAGCGGGACCCCAGCTCCTACAATGAGCAGTTCTTC.

CDR3 region: CATGPRVNTEAFF. The CDR3 DNA follows: TGTGCCACAGGACCCAGGGTGAACACTGAAGCTTTCTTT. The rearrangement links TRBV15 to TRBJ1-1; TRBD1 might be the D (5 bases). CDR1 and CDR2 from the germline V gene are LNHNV and YYDKDF (reference sequence). The CDR3 is made up of 13 amino acids. Trimming stripped 9 bases from V and 0 bases from J, with 11 bases between.